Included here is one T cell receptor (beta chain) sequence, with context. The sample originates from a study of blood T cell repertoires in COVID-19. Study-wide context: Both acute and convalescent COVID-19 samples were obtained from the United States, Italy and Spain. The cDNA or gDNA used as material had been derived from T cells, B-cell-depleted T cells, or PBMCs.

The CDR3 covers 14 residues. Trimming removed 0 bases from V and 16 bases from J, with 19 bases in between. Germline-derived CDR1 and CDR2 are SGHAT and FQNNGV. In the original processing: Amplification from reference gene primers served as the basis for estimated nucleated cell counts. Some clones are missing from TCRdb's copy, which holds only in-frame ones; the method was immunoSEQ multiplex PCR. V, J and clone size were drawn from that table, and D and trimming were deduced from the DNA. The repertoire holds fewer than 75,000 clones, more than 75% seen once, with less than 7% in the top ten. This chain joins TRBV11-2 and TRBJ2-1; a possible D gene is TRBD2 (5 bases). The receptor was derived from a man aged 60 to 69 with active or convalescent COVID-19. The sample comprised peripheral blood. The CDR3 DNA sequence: TGTGCCAGCAGCTTAGATCGCGGGCTGGGTCTCGGATTCTTC. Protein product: CASSLDRGLGLGFF.